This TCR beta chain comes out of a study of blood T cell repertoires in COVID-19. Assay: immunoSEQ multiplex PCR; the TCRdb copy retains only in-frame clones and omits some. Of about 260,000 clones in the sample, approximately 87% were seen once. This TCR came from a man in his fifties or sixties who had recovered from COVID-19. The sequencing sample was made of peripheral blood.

The DNA of the CDR3 is TGTGCCAGCTCACCGGGTAGCGGGAGGGCCAAAAACATTCAGTACTTC. It translates to CASSPGSGRAKNIQYF. This sequence joins TRBV18 and TRBJ2-4; 10 positions agree with TRBD2. Per the germline V gene, CDR1 is KGHSH and CDR2 is LQKENI. CDR3 size: 16 residues. Trimming at V came to 3 bases and at J to 1 base, leaving 3 bases not matched to a gene.